This T cell receptor (beta chain) was observed in a study of CD8 T cells in Susac syndrome. Study-wide background: Treatment at blood withdrawal was none, corticosteroids, or intravenous immunoglobulin alone in Susac syndrome patients.

Random-hexamer reverse transcription was applied to about 0.5 to 1 ug RNA. Coverage of TCR beta CDR3 amplification by immunoSEQ multiplex PCR extended to 54 Vbeta and 13 Jbeta. In TCRdb, the immunoSEQ multiplex PCR reads were re-called with MiXCR into one record per CDR3 protein. This table holds about 85,000 distinct CDR3 sequences, 85% to 95% found once. Germline CDR1 reads DFQATT; CDR2 reads SNEGSKA (reference sequence). The CDR3 contains 15 residues. V was clipped by 6 bases and J by 0 bases, with 15 bases between them. This clonotype was counted once. V gene TRBV20-1 combines with J gene TRBJ1-5; D is unclear. The clonotype comes from a human donor with Susac syndrome. The source material was CD8+ T cells from PBMCs. The chain's CDR3 is CSAPVESHSNQPQHF. The CDR3 DNA reads as TGCAGTGCCCCAGTGGAGTCCCATAGCAATCAGCCCCAGCATTTT.